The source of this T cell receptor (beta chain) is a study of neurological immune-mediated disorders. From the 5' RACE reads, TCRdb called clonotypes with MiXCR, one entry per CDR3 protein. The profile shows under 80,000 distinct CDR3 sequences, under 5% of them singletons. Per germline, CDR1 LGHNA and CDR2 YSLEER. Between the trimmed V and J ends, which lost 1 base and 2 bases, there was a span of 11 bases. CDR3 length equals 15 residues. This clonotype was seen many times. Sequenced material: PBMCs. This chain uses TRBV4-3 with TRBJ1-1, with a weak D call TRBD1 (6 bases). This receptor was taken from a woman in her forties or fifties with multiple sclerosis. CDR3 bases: TGCGCCAGCAGCCAAGGCTCGACAGGTAACACTGAAGCTTTCTTT. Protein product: CASSQGSTGNTEAFF.